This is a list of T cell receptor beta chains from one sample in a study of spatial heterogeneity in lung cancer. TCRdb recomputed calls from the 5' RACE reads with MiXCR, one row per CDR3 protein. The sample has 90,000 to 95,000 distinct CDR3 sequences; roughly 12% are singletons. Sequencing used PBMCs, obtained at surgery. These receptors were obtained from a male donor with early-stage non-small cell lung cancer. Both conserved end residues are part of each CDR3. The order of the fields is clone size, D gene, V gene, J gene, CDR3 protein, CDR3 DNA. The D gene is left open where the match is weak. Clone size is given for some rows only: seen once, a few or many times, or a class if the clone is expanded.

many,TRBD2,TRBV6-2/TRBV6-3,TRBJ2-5,CASGLGGAQYF,TGTGCCAGCGGACTGGGGGGGGCCCAGTACTTC
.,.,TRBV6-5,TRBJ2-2,CASTKEGTGELFF,TGTGCCAGCACCAAAGAGGGCACCGGGGAGCTGTTTTTT
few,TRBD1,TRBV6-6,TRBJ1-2,CASSYQDRDYGYTF,TGTGCCAGCAGTTACCAGGACAGGGACTATGGCTACACCTTC
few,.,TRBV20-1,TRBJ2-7,CSASVGGSPAYEQYF,TGCAGTGCTAGTGTAGGCGGTTCCCCTGCCTACGAGCAGTACTTC
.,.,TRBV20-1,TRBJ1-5,CSARSGGNQPQHF,TGCAGTGCTAGATCGGGGGGCAATCAGCCCCAGCATTTT
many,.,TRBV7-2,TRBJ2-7,CASSPNSGPYEQYF,TGTGCCAGCAGCCCAAATAGCGGCCCCTACGAGCAGTACTTC
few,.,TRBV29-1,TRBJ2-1,CSVERVRNEQFF,TGCAGCGTTGAAAGAGTACGGAATGAGCAGTTCTTC
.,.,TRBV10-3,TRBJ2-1,CAISEEGGSSYNEQFF,TGTGCCATCAGTGAGGAAGGGGGAAGCTCCTACAATGAGCAGTTCTTC
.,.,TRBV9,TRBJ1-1,CASSVDPWGITEAFF,TGTGCCAGCAGCGTAGATCCGTGGGGGATCACTGAAGCTTTCTTT
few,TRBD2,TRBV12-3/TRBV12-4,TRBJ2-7,CASSPQGTSGNEQYF,TGTGCCAGCAGTCCCCAGGGGACTAGCGGGAACGAGCAGTACTTC
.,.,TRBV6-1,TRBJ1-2,CASAISEAFYGYTF,TGTGCCAGCGCCATATCGGAGGCATTCTATGGCTACACCTTC
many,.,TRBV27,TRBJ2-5,CATRNGEWYF,TGTGCCACCCGAAACGGGGAGTGGTACTTC
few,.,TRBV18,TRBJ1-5,CASSPIQASNQPQHF,TGTGCCAGCTCACCAATCCAGGCTAGCAATCAGCCCCAGCATTTT
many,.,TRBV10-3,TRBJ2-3,CAISESRTDTQYF,TGTGCCATCAGTGAGTCGCGCACAGATACGCAGTATTTT
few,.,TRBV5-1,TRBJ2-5,CASSPGSEETQYF,TGCGCCAGCAGCCCGGGTTCCGAAGAGACCCAGTACTTC
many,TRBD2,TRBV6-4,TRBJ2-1,CASSLLASGEQFF,TGTGCCAGCAGTTTACTAGCGTCTGGTGAGCAGTTCTTC
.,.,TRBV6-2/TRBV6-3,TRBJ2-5,CASRDSPLGETQYF,TGTGCCAGCAGAGACTCCCCGTTGGGGGAGACCCAGTACTTC
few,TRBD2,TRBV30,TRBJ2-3,CAWGLAGHTQYF,TGTGCCTGGGGACTAGCGGGCCATACGCAGTATTTT
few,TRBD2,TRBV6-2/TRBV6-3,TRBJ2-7,CASSFSTSSTSVNYEQYF,TGTGCCAGCAGTTTCTCTACTTCATCTACTAGCGTCAACTACGAGCAGTACTTC
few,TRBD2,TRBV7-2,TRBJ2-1,CASSPTSGGVGEQFF,TGTGCCAGCAGCCCCACTAGCGGGGGGGTAGGTGAGCAGTTCTTC
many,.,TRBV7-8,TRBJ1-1,CASSLARRGLNTEAFF,TGTGCCAGCAGCTTAGCCCGACGGGGGCTGAACACTGAAGCTTTCTTT
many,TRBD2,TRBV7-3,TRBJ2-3,CASSPHGGSGSSDTQYF,TGTGCCAGCAGCCCCCATGGGGGTAGCGGGAGTTCAGATACGCAGTATTTT
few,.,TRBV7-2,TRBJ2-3,CASSSAASTDTQYF,TGTGCCAGCAGCTCCGCGGCCTCCACAGATACGCAGTATTTT
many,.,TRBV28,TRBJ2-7,CASSLLGRNEQYF,TGTGCCAGCAGTTTATTAGGGCGGAACGAGCAGTACTTC
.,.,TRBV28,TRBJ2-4,CASSRPFGAKNIQYF,TGTGCCAGCAGTCGCCCTTTTGGGGCCAAAAACATTCAGTACTTC
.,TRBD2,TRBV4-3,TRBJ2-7,CASSQTYSGRAAYEQYF,TGCGCCAGCAGCCAGACCTATAGCGGGAGGGCCGCCTACGAGCAGTACTTC
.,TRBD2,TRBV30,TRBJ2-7,CAWSVGIAGSNEQYF,TGTGCCTGGAGTGTAGGGATAGCGGGGTCCAACGAGCAGTACTTC
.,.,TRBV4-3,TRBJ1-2,CASSQATGPYYGFTF,TGCGCCAGCAGCCAAGCGACGGGGCCATACTATGGCTTCACCTTC